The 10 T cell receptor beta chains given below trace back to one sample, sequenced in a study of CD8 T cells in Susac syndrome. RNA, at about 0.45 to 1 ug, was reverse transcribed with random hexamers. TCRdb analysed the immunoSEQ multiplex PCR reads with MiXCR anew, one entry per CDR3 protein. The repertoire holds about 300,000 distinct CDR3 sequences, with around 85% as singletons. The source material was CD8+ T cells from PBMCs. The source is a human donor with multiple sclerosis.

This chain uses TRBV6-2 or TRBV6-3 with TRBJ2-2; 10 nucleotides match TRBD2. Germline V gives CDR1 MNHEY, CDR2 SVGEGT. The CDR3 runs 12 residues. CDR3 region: CATLAGTGELFF. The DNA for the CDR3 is TGTGCAACACTAGCGGGGACCGGGGAGCTGTTTTTT.

CDR3 nucleotides: TGCAGTGCCCTATGCAGGTTCCCCTCTGGGGCCAACGTCCTGACTTTC. It translates to CSALCRFPSGANVLTF. The chain recombines TRBV20-1 with TRBJ2-6; the D is unclear. With 6 bases removed from V and 0 bases from J, the gap between germline ends came to 15 bases. This CDR3 contains 16 residues. Germline-derived CDR1 and CDR2 are DFQATT and SNEGSKA (reference sequence).

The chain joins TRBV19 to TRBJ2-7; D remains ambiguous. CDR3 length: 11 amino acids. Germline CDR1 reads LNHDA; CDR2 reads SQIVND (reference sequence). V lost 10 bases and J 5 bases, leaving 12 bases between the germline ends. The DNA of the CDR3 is TGTGCCACCGGACCAACCCACGAGCAGTACTTC. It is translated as CATGPTHEQYF. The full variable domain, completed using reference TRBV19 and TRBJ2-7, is DGGITQSPKYLFRKEGQNVTLSCEQNLNHDAMYWYRQDPGQGLRLIYYSQIVNDFQKGDIAEGYSVSREKKESFPLTVTSAQKNPTAFYLCATGPTHEQYFGPGTRLTVT.

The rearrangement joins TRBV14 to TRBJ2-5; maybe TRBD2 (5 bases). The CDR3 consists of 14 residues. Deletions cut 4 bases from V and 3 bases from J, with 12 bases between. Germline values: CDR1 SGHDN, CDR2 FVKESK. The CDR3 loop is CASSPWAAEETQYF. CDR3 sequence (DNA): TGTGCCAGCAGCCCCTGGGCAGCGGAAGAGACCCAGTACTTC.

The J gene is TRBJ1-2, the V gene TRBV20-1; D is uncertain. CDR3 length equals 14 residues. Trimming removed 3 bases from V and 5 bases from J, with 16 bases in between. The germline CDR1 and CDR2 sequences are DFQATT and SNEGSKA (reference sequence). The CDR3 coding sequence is TGCAGTGCTAGTTCTGGCCCTGGCCTTTATGGCTACACCTTC. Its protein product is CSASSGPGLYGYTF.

In nucleotides, the CDR3 is TGTGCCAGCAGCTTAAAAGGATCCAAGGCCTACGAGCAGTACTTC. Protein product: CASSLKGSKAYEQYF. This sequence joins TRBV7-9 and TRBJ2-7; D not certain. Germline V lookup: CDR1 SEHNR, CDR2 FQNEAQ (reference sequence). Trimming pared 2 bases from V and 2 bases from J, leaving 13 bases between. The CDR3 covers 15 residues.

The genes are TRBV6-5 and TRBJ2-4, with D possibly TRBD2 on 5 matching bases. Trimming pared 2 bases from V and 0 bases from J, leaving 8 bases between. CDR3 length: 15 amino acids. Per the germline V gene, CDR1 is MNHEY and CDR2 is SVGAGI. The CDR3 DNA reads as TGTGCCAGCAGTTACGGACTGTTAGCCAAAAACATTCAGTACTTC. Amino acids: CASSYGLLAKNIQYF.

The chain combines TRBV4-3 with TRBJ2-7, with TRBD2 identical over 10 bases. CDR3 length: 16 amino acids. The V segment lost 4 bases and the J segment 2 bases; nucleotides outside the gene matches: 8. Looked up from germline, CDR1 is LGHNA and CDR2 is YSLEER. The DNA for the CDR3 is TGCGCCAGCAGCCCGAGGACTAGCGGATATACCTACGAGCAGTACTTC. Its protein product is CASSPRTSGYTYEQYF.

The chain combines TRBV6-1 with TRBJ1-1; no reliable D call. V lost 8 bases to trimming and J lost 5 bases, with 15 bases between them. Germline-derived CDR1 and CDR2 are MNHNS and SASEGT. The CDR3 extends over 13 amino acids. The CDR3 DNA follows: TGTGCCAGCTCTCGCAAGGGAGGAACTGAAGCTTTCTTT. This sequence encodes CASSRKGGTEAFF.

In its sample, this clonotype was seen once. CDR3 DNA: TGTGCCAGCAGCTTAGAAAAAGGGCAGGGATACGAGCAGTACTTC. Encoded protein: CASSLEKGQGYEQYF. This rearrangement joins TRBV7-9 to TRBJ2-7; tentatively, D is TRBD1 (5 bases). The CDR3 covers 15 residues. Germline V lookup: CDR1 SEHNR, CDR2 FQNEAQ (reference sequence). The germline V and J ends were trimmed by 1 base and 4 bases, with 14 bases remaining between them.